The T cell receptor (beta chain) described here comes from a study of blood T cell repertoires in COVID-19 (dated by TCRdb to 2018 to 2021). A note on the overall study: Samples from collaborators originated in the United States, Italy and Spain and spanned both the acute and convalescent phases of COVID-19. The material from the prospective study consisted of cDNA or gDNA derived from T cells, B-cell-depleted T cells, or PBMCs. Subjects who had been exposed to COVID-19, were actively infected with it, or had recovered from it provided the deeply sampled blood TCRbeta repertoires that made up the dataset. A freely available public database, intended as a resource for researchers studying the immune response to SARS-CoV-2, is where the repertoires were released. Samples were obtained from the ongoing ImmuneRACE study (first 160 participants) and from about 1,300 subjects provided by 6 global collaborators. The sample metadata nearly always contained a de-identified subject ID, COVID-19 status, age in years and sex. Where available, HLA class I and class II types were obtained from metadata supplied by the sample provider rather than from assay-based typing.

TCRbeta CDR3 regions were amplified from genomic DNA using the immunoSEQ Assay, a bias-controlled multiplex PCR. In the paper's pipeline: The number of nucleated cells in each sample was estimated by amplification of reference gene primers within the assay. Sequence reads were collapsed and filtered to measure the absolute abundance of every unique TCRbeta CDR3 rearrangement. Productive Simpson clonality was computed per sample as the square root of Simpson's diversity index over productive rearrangements. Here the immuneACCESS table is served through TCRdb, limited to in-frame sequences with V and J called. Missing clones are a known gap in these copies; in checked studies unresolved V genes cover under half, and the rest lacks a known reason. V, J and clone size are those of that table, while D and trimming were read from the DNA. Here the sample has approximately 300,000 clones; 75% to 90% occur a single time. Around 4.4% of the sample is held by the ten biggest clonotypes.

Concerning this clone itself: It lacks a known antigen. Per-base quality was not reported, and no clone a single base away is much larger than it.

Overall study results and their limits: Clinical and demographic metadata were provided uncurated, with the amount varying by source and participant.

Each collaborating institution followed its own protocols to collect whole blood in K2EDTA tubes. For TCRbeta analysis, collaborators shipped samples in one of three forms: frozen whole blood, isolated PBMCs, or DNA extracted from either of those sample types. From V the trimming removes 1 base and from J it removes 2 bases, while the gene matches leave 11 bases of the junction unaccounted for. The CDR3 goes from the cysteine to the phenylalanine over 18 residues. The sequence is cut down to CDR3 DNA, 54 bases in frame from base 1. According to the germline V gene, CDR1 reads MGHRA and CDR2 reads YSYEKL.

This TCR derives from a man aged 35 to 55 with acute or convalescent COVID-19. The sequencing sample was made of peripheral blood. The rearrangement combines TRBV4-1 with TRBJ1-5; TRBD1 aligns with 7 central bases. This receptor has the CDR3 CASSQVSYTGVGNQPQHF. The sequenced DNA is TGCGCCAGCAGCCAAGTTTCTTACACAGGGGTCGGCAATCAGCCCCAGCATTTT.